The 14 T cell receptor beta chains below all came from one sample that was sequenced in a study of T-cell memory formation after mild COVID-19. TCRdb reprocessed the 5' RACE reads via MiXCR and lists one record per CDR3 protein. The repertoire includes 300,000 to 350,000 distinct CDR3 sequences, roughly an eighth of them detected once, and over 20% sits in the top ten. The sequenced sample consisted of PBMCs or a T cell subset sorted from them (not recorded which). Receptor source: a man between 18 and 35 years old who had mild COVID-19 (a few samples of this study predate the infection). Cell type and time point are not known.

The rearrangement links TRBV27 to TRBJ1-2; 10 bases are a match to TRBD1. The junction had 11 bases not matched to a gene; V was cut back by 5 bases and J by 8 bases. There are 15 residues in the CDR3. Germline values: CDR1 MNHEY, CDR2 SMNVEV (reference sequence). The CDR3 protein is CASSLDRGQVWGYTF. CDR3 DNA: TGTGCCAGCAGTCTAGACAGGGGGCAGGTCTGGGGCTACACCTTC.

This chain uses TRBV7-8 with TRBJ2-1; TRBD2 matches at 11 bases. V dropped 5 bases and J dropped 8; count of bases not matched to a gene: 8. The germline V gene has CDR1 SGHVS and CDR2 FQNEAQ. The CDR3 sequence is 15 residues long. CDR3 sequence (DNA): TGTGCCAGCAGCCACAGACTAGCGGGGTACGATGAGCAGTTCTTC. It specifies CASSHRLAGYDEQFF.

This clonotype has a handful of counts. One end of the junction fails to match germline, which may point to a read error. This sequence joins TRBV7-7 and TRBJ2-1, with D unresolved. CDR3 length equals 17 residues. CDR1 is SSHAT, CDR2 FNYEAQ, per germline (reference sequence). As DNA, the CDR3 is TGTGCTAGCAGCTCGCATCTTAATCCGAGCTCCTACAATGAGCAGTTCTTC. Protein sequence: CASSSHLNPSSYNEQFF. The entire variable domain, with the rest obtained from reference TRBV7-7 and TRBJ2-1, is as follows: GAGVSQSPRYKVTKRGQDVTLRCDPISSHATLYWYQQALGQGPEFLTYFNYEAQPDKSGLPSDRFSAERPEGSISTLTIQRTEQRDSAMYRCASSSHLNPSSYNEQFFGPGTRLTVL.

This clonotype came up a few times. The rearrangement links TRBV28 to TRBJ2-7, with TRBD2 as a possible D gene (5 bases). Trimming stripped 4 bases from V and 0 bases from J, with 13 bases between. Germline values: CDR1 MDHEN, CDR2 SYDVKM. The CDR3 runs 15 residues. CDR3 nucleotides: TGTGCCAGCAGTTCGGGGAAAAGTAGCTCCTACGAGCAGTACGTC. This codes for CASSSGKSSSYEQYV.

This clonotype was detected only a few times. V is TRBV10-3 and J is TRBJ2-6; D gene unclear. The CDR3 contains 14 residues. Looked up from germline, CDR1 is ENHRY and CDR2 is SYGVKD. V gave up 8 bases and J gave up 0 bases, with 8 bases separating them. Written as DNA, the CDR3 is TGTGCCATCGGTTCTAGCTCTGGGGCCAACGTCCTGACTTTC. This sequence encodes CAIGSSSGANVLTF.

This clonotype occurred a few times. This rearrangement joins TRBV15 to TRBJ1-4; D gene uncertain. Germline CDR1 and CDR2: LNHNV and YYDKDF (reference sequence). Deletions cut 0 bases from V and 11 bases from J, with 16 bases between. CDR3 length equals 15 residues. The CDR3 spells CATSRDRGGWTKLFF. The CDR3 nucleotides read TGTGCCACCAGCAGAGATCGAGGAGGTTGGACGAAACTGTTTTTT.

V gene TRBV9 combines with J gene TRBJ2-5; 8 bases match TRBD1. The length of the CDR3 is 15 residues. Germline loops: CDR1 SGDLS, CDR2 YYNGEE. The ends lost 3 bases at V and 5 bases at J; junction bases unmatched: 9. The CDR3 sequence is CASSAQGVPLETQYF. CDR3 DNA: TGTGCCAGCAGCGCACAGGGGGTCCCACTCGAGACCCAGTACTTC.

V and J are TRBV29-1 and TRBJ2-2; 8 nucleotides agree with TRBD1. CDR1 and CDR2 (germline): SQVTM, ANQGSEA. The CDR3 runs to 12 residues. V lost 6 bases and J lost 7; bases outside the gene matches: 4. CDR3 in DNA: TGCAGCGTAACAGGGGGTGGCGGGGAGCTGTTTTTT. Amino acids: CSVTGGGGELFF.

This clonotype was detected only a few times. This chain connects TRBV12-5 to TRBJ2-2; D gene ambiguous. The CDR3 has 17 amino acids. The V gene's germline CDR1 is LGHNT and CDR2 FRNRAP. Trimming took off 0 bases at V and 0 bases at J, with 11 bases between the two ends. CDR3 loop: CASGLVPASSNTGELFF. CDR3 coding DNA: TGTGCTAGTGGTTTGGTACCGGCTAGTTCGAACACCGGGGAGCTGTTTTTT.

The CDR3 DNA is TGCGCCAGCAGCTTGCAAGGCAGGGCCATATGGGGATCCTACGAGCAGTACTTC. Its translation is CASSLQGRAIWGSYEQYF. This chain connects TRBV5-1 to TRBJ2-7, with D maybe TRBD1 (5 bases). The CDR3 is made up of 18 amino acids. Between the trimmed V and J ends, which lost 1 base and 1 base, there was a span of 21 bases. CDR1 and CDR2 (germline): SGHRS, YFSETQ. The whole variable domain, remainder taken from reference TRBV5-1 and TRBJ2-7, is KAGVTQTPRYLIKTRGQQVTLSCSPISGHRSVSWYQQTPGQGLQFLFEYFSETQRNKGNFPGRFSGRQFSNSRSEMNVSTLELGDSALYLCASSLQGRAIWGSYEQYFGPGTRLTVT.

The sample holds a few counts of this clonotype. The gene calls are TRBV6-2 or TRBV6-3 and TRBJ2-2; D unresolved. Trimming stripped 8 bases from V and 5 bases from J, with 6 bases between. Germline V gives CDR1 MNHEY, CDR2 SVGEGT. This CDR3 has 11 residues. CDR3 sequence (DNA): TGTGCCAGCGGGGTAACCGGGGAGCTGTTTTTT. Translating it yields CASGVTGELFF.

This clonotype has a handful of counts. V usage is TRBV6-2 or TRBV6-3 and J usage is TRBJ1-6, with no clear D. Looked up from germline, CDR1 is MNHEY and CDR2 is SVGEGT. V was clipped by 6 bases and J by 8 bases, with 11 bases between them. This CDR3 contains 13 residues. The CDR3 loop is CASSGLGDSPLHF. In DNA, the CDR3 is TGTGCCAGCAGCGGGTTGGGCGATTCACCCCTCCACTTT.

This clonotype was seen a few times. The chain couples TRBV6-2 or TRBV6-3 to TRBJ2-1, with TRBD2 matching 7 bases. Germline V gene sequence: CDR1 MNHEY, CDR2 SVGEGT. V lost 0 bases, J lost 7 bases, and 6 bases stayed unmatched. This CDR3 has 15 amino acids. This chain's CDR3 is CASSYSSGDGNEQFF. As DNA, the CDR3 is TGTGCCAGCAGTTACTCGAGCGGGGATGGGAATGAGCAGTTCTTC.

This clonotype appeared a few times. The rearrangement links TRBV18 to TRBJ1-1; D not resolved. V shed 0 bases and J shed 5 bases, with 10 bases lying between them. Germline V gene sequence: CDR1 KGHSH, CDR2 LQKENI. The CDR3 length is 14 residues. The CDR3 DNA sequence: TGTGCCAGCTCACCACCGTCAGTGGGAACTGAAGCTTTCTTT. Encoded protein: CASSPPSVGTEAFF.